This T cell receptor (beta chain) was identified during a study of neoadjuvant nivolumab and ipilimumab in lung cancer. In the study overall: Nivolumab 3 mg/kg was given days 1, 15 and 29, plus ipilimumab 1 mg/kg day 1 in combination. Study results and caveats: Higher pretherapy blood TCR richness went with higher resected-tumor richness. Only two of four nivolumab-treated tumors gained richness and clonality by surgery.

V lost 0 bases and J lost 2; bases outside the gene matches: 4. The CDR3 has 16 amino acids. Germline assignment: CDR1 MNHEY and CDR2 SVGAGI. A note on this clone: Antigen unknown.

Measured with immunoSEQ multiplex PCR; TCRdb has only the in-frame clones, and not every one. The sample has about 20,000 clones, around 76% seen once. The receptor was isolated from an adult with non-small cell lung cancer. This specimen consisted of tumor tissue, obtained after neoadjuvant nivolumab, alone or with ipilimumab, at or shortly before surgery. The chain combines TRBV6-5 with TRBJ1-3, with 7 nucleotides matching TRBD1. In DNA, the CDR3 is TGTGCCAGCAGTTACTCGGAGGGGGCTCCTGGAAACACCATATATTTT. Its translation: CASSYSEGAPGNTIYF.